This T cell receptor beta chain was sequenced in a study of cytomegalovirus exposure and HLA in healthy donors listed by TCRdb under 2017. Background for the entire study: According to an earlier analysis of a few hundred of the donors, about 180 million T cells yielded 90 million to 130 million unique TCR beta sequences and about 280 Gb of sequence data. Of the 350 to 450 genotyped donors, roughly 76% were placed in the genetic ancestry cluster associated with self-reported Caucasian donors. Alongside the repertoire data, information on donor age, sex, ethnicity and CMV serostatus was compiled. Rather than drawing on any new phenotypic data, the later analysis identified candidate immune exposures from TCR beta sequences and the way those sequences occurred across donors. An early release covering roughly 580 HLA-typed donors comprised about 300 gigabases of sequencing data and tens of millions of unique TCR sequences. High-throughput TCR immunosequencing, statistical association of individual TCRs with disease status, and machine learning were combined to predict cytomegalovirus infection status. The number of donors typed differed by locus, with 629-630 for A, B, C, DRB1 and DQB1, around 500 for DQA1, 600 to 610 for DPA1, and some 470 for DPB1. In a later analysis, previously published TCR beta repertoires from hundreds of donors were re-analyzed and high-resolution HLA genotyping was added so that TCR occurrence patterns could be studied. Several DR-DQ haplotypes were treated as single units for association and clustering because of strong linkage in the cohort. HLA typing included class I and class II loci at four-digit resolution. The T cell repertoires of 550 to 850 subjects were profiled by immunosequencing and related to cytomegalovirus serostatus. The aim of the study was to test whether cataloging public T cell receptors could identify signatures of past pathogen exposure. In addition to the first cohort of 650 to 800 subjects, a separate validation cohort of approximately 120 different subjects was used. Every discovery cohort repertoire had been produced on one sequencing platform. Genome-wide SNP genotypes for about 55% of the roughly 670 donors were used in a later genetic analysis, which treated that subset as a discovery cohort. An earlier analysis of approximately 640 of the donors applied high-throughput TCR beta sequencing to assess whether each TCR beta V gene segment acted as functional or pseudogenic. Among about 370 genotyped donors of the cohort, an average of about 240,000 unique TCR beta nucleotide sequences was sequenced per donor, of which about 18% were non-productive. The investigation overall reported the following: Immune exposure information for the cohort was limited to CMV serostatus. In an earlier analysis of 450 to 750 of the donors, most TCR beta V segments appeared in productive rearrangements about 87% or about 30% of the time, broadly matching IMGT annotations. The study listed 150 to 200 TCR beta chains as associated with cytomegalovirus. A cluster of highly shared sequence variants was judged likely to represent a technical artifact of the sequencing pipeline. According to a later analysis, parvovirus B19, influenza, CMV and Epstein-Barr virus appeared linked to several top co-occurrence clusters. According to a later genetic analysis, donors in an Asian-associated ancestry cluster had fewer N-insertions in productive TCRs than the roughly 660-donor mean. The classifier was reported to diagnose cytomegalovirus status with high specificity and sensitivity in both the original cohort and the validation cohort. Most CMV-associated TCR beta chains appeared to be HLA-restricted in a later analysis, and the HLA associations seemed to be driven largely by CMV exposure. Specific HLA alleles were associated with over 15,000 TCR beta sequences at a false discovery rate of 0.05 in a later analysis. This cohort had only TCR beta chains sequenced, and the lack of alpha or paired-chain data limited which features could be detected. In a later analysis, the rate of TCR association differed among HLA loci, with DRB1 alleles having the most associated TCRs and HLA-C alleles having the fewest. According to the authors, the approach could potentially be generalized to other disease states and immunological phenotypes. Over 15 rarely observed V segments, including chromosome 9 orphons, were excluded from the earlier analysis of approximately 500 of the donors because counts were too low. Correlated functional status among segregating V segments might reflect linkage disequilibrium, but an unknown experimental factor could not be ruled out. In vitro tests confirmed that a few of the cytomegalovirus-associated TCR beta chains recognize cytomegalovirus antigens. Because HLA typing was missing for some donors at each locus, association tests included only the typed subset. A further reported finding was that TCR beta sequences accurately predicted the HLA-A and HLA-B alleles for most subjects in the first cohort. In a later analysis, HLA-associated TCR beta chains were found to be more clonally expanded and to have lower generation probabilities than equally common non-associated chains. Presence/absence analyses assumed roughly uniform sequencing depth across donors, an assumption that may not hold. Most TCR sequences were seen in very few donors, while some public TCRs were found in many individuals. Because the 87-base-pair reads could not distinguish some IMGT-functional V segments, including TRBV6-2 and TRBV6-3, those segments were excluded. A later genetic analysis associated a missense DCLRE1C variant with V-gene and J-gene trimming of TCR beta chains, and an independent cohort replicated the association. When HLA alleles, especially DR and DQ, strongly co-occurred, attributing TCR associations to individual alleles was difficult.

In total, 666 healthy bone marrow donors made up the cohort. At the time of sampling, all cohort members were nominally healthy, though unrecorded immune exposures were likely present. The donor was CMV seronegative and was included in the group of hundreds of seronegative cohort members. Each donor provided a peripheral blood sample, and peripheral blood mononuclear cells were used for TCR beta sequencing. Genomic DNA was extracted from the blood cell samples with the Qiagen DNeasy Blood Extraction Kit. To prepare the library, the immunoSEQ multiplex PCR assay was applied. A mixture of 60 forward primers for TCR Vbeta segments and 13 reverse primers for TCR Jbeta segments was used in the multiplex PCR. A multiplex PCR assay on genomic DNA amplified the CDR3 region of rearranged TCR beta genes. The amplified TCR beta libraries were sequenced on the Illumina HiSeq System as 87-base-pair reads. The paper's data handling went like this. In a later analysis, about 80 million unique TCR beta chains were counted across the roughly 670 repertoires, and approximately 9.9 million of these chains were shared by at least two donors. A nearest-neighbor algorithm error-corrected the raw reads and collapsed the reads into unique sequences, merging closely related sequences to remove PCR and sequencing errors. Alignment of CDR3 sequences to IMGT reference sequences was used to assign V, D and J gene segments. Each retained sequence needed at least a six-nucleotide match to both a V gene segment and a J gene segment. A rearrangement counted as productive if the CDR3 had no stop codons and remained in frame with V and J, and every other rearrangement counted as non-productive. Following IMGT convention, CDR3 was defined as the stretch from the second conserved V-encoded cysteine to the conserved J-encoded phenylalanine. Sequences without an unambiguous match to a single V gene segment were excluded from the earlier analysis of 450 to 750 of the donors. An earlier analysis of several hundred of the donors called V segments functional above 56.7% productive rearrangements and segregating when the between-donor standard deviation exceeded 5%. A statistical classification framework was built for diagnosing cytomegalovirus status from the catalog of TCR beta chain sequences. V and J gene assignment, in a later analysis, came from comparing TCR nucleotide sequences with IMGT/GENE-DB human TR gene sequences. A later analysis assigned CDR3 sequences and most-parsimonious VDJ recombination scenarios with the TCRdist pipeline. In a later analysis, each TCR beta chain was defined by its CDR3 amino acid sequence together with its V-gene family, and reads lacking a unique V-gene family were excluded. As a way to deal with suspected cross-contamination and a sequencing artifact, a later analysis dropped 592 nucleotide sequences that were highly shared and had low generation probability. For each public chain, a later analysis derived a clonal expansion index from normalized ranks of inferred template counts within each repertoire. A later analysis computed generation probabilities with a VDJ recombination model fitted to out-of-frame rearrangements, and checked the results against IGoR. In a later analysis, TCR-TCR, TCR-HLA and TCR-CMV co-occurrence was scored with hypergeometric tests, and a repertoire-size bias correction was applied to TCR pairs. In a later analysis, false discovery rates were estimated by permuting HLA or CMV assignments 20 times. In a later analysis, co-occurring TCRs were grouped using DBSCAN, with TCRdist sequence similarity added in when clustering inside HLA-allele-positive subsets. Repertoires with fewer than 30,000 or more than 120,000 public chains, plus five repertoires with anomalous nucleotide sharing, were excluded from co-occurrence clustering. Held by TCRdb, this immuneACCESS table contains in-frame sequences only and omits some clones. Under half of the omission traces to an unresolved V gene where checked; the cause of the rest is unknown. V and J calls and clone size follow that table, whereas D and trimming were derived from the DNA. Across this sample there are hundreds of thousands of clones, with around four fifths seen only once. The ten largest clones take up 3.8% of the sample.

The CDR3 has 19 amino acids, counting the end cysteine and phenylalanine. Just CDR3 DNA is preserved here, 57 bases in frame from base 1. Germline trimming: 3 bases from V, 0 bases from J; junction bases outside gene matches: 12. CDR1 is given as SGHAT and CDR2 as FQNNGV, both from the germline V gene. About this clone itself: Its antigen remains undetermined. It has no much larger one-base neighbor in the sample; base qualities were not kept.

Sequencing was done on a sample of PBMCs. This chain is built from TRBV11-2 and TRBJ2-7; the junction holds 12 bases that match TRBD2. This TCR came from a male donor in good health and CMV-seronegative. The CDR3 protein is CASSLGQGRLAGDSYEQYF. Here is the DNA: TGTGCCAGCAGCTTGGGACAGGGTCGACTAGCGGGAGACTCCTACGAGCAGTACTTC.